This T cell receptor beta chain was sequenced for a study of regulatory T cells in long-lasting Graves disease. The sample holds many counts of this clonotype. Deletions cut 0 bases from V and 2 bases from J, with 11 bases between. The CDR3 covers 15 residues. Germline CDR1 and CDR2: ENHRY and SYGVKD. For TCR beta, libraries came from iRepertoire HTBI primers and Arm-PCR of CDR3 regions. TCRdb re-called the multiplex PCR reads through MiXCR, storing one row per CDR3 protein. The profile shows around 360,000 distinct CDR3 sequences, 16% of them singletons. Time point specified: newly diagnosed GD, antithyroid drugs for less than 3 months. Construction of the TCR library relied on RNA isolated from PBMCs. These data were also filed under a second study, of T cells in Graves' hyperthyroidism and ophthalmopathy.

The sample in question was peripheral blood mononuclear cells (PBMCs), obtained at new diagnosis, from a patient treated with antithyroid drugs. This chain joins TRBV10-3 and TRBJ2-7; tentatively, D is TRBD1 (5 bases). The origin of this receptor is a woman between 18 and 29 years old with Graves disease. The CDR3 region has the DNA TGTGCCATCAGTGAGTCTGACAGTAGTACCTACGAGCAGTACTTC. Its protein product is CAISESDSSTYEQYF.